The clone carrying this T cell receptor beta chain has at least ten counts. Its antigen is unidentified. Per germline, CDR1 LNHDA and CDR2 SQIVND (reference sequence). Unmatched junction bases numbered 9, after V lost 4 bases and J lost 2 bases. There are 16 residues in the CDR3. These data belong to a study of blood T cells in healthy people across ages. General study findings and limits: Getting older went along with TCR beta diversity per million T cells dropping roughly linearly. Compared with aged donors, long-lived donors showed fewer expanded clones, suggesting selection.

Combining a sample-barcoded 5' primer with a J-beta primer mix, a second PCR ran for roughly 7 to 12 cycles. TCRdb independently ran MiXCR on the 5' RACE reads; one entry per CDR3 protein. The repertoire holds hundreds of thousands of distinct CDR3 sequences, about 28% seen once, with 15% to 20% in the top ten. This sequence joins TRBV19 and TRBJ2-5; 8 positions match TRBD1. The sample taken for sequencing was blood. This TCR was sampled from an elderly woman in good health. In nucleotides, the CDR3 is TGTGCCAGTAGTAACCCCAGGGGGCGGATACAAGAGACCCAGTACTTC. Protein: CASSNPRGRIQETQYF.